This T cell receptor (beta chain) was found in a study of cytomegalovirus exposure and HLA in healthy donors (TCRdb year 2017). Regarding the complete study: The roughly 670 repertoires of the first cohort and the 120 validation repertoires were produced on the same platform, according to a later analysis. The study aimed to test whether signatures of past pathogen exposure could be identified by cataloging public T cell receptors. In addition to the first cohort of approximately 670 subjects, a separate validation cohort of approximately 110 different subjects was used. High-throughput TCR immunosequencing, statistical association of individual TCRs with disease status, and machine learning were combined to predict cytomegalovirus infection status. What the authors observed across the whole study: A few of the identified cytomegalovirus-associated TCR beta chains were confirmed in vitro to be specific for cytomegalovirus antigens. In a later analysis, TCRs clustered in the first cohort were found to also tend to co-occur in the roughly 130 validation repertoires, with about 93% of cluster scores above 0. A later analysis lacked HLA typing for the validation cohort, so it scored co-occurrence in that cohort across all 120 or so repertoires. Most TCR sequences were seen in very few donors, while some public TCRs were found in many individuals. It was suggested by the authors that the approach could potentially be generalized to other disease states and immunological phenotypes. The classifier was reported to diagnose cytomegalovirus status with high specificity and sensitivity in both the original cohort and the validation cohort. A total of around 150 TCR beta chains were listed by the study as associated with cytomegalovirus.

The library was prepared using the immunoSEQ multiplex PCR assay. Per the source publication's procedure: A statistical classification framework was built to diagnose cytomegalovirus status from the catalog of TCR beta chain sequences. What TCRdb holds here is the immuneACCESS table cut down to in-frame rearrangements. Part of the clones is not present; checked against another copy, under half of the missing clones reflect an unresolved V gene, and the others are unexplained. That table furnishes V, J and clone size, whereas the DNA furnished D and trimming. This sample has around 240,000 clones in its table, and roughly 90% of those were observed once. The top ten clonotypes cover about 0.36% of the sample. Via the germline V gene (reference sequence), CDR1 is WNHNN and CDR2 SYGVQD. Compared with germline, V lacks 4 bases and J lacks 5 bases; bases without a gene match: 4. Measured from the cysteine to the phenylalanine, the CDR3 is 13 residues long. The DNA shown is the 39-base CDR3, in frame from base 1.

Donors formed part of the validation cohort, which comprised over a hundred subjects and was distinct from the first cohort of 670 or so subjects. Regarding this clone: It lacks a known antigen. It has no much larger one-base neighbor in the sample; base qualities were not kept.

The chain uses TRBV10-1 and TRBJ2-7; 8 nucleotides in the junction match TRBD2. This receptor was taken from a woman aged 18-35 years in good health and CMV-seronegative. The sample consisted of PBMCs. The DNA reads as follows: TGCGCCAGCAGTGGTAGCGGGGTCCACGAGCAGTACTTC. This is translated as CASSGSGVHEQYF.